This is a list of T cell receptor beta chains from one sample in a study of OX40 agonist ivuxolimab in advanced cancers. Method: immunoSEQ multiplex PCR; TCRdb's copy keeps in-frame clones and lacks some. The table shows some 20,000 clones, with around four fifths occurring only once. Sample: CD4+ or CD8+ T cells sorted from blood, taken in a trial of the OX40 agonist ivuxolimab. The source of these receptors is an adult with an advanced solid tumor such as melanoma, head and neck, liver or kidney cancer. CDR3s include the opening cysteine and the closing phenylalanine or tryptophan. A D gene is named only where the DNA matches it firmly. Only some rows state a clone size, as once, few, many or a class for expanded clones.

D gene: NA
clone size: NA
J gene: TRBJ1-6
V gene: TRBV21-1
CDR3 DNA: TGTGCCAGCAGCTTAGCGCGGGACAATTCACCCCTCCACTTT
CDR3 protein: CASSLARDNSPLHF

D gene: NA
clone size: NA
J gene: TRBJ1-2
V gene: TRBV6-5
CDR3 DNA: TGTGCCAGCAGTCCAGGGTTCGGCTATGGCTACACCTTC
CDR3 protein: CASSPGFGYGYTF

D gene: NA
clone size: NA
J gene: TRBJ1-2
V gene: TRBV27
CDR3 DNA: TGTGCCAGCAGATCCTCGGCGGGAGCGCCCATCTATGGCTACACCTTC
CDR3 protein: CASRSSAGAPIYGYTF

D gene: NA
clone size: NA
J gene: TRBJ1-1
V gene: TRBV6-5
CDR3 DNA: TGTGCCAGCAGTTACGGACCGGGGAACACTGAAGCTTTCTTT
CDR3 protein: CASSYGPGNTEAFF

D gene: NA
clone size: NA
J gene: TRBJ2-7
V gene: TRBV9
CDR3 DNA: TGTGCCAGCAGCGCCGGAGTGGCGGAGCAGTACTTC
CDR3 protein: CASSAGVAEQYF

D gene: NA
clone size: once
J gene: TRBJ2-3
V gene: TRBV7-9
CDR3 DNA: TGTGCCAGCAGCGTAGCGACAGATACGCAGTATTTT
CDR3 protein: CASSVATDTQYF

D gene: NA
clone size: few
J gene: TRBJ1-3
V gene: TRBV7-9
CDR3 DNA: TGTGCCAGCAGCCTCTCAGTCGGCCAGGGGGGAAACACCATATATTTT
CDR3 protein: CASSLSVGQGGNTIYF

D gene: NA
clone size: NA
J gene: TRBJ2-7
V gene: TRBV27
CDR3 DNA: TGTGCCAGCAGATTACAGACAGGAGCCTACGAGCAGTACTTC
CDR3 protein: CASRLQTGAYEQYF

D gene: NA
clone size: NA
J gene: TRBJ1-1
V gene: TRBV6-6
CDR3 DNA: TGTGCCAGCAGAAAGTTCCAGAACACTGAAGCTTTCTTT
CDR3 protein: CASRKFQNTEAFF

D gene: TRBD1
clone size: NA
J gene: TRBJ1-1
V gene: TRBV25-1
CDR3 DNA: TGTGCCAGCAGTGATACCCAGGGGGATACTGAAGCTTTCTTT
CDR3 protein: CASSDTQGDTEAFF

D gene: NA
clone size: NA
J gene: TRBJ2-7
V gene: TRBV5-5
CDR3 DNA: TGTGCCAGCAGCTTGCCAGACCCCGAGCAGTACTTC
CDR3 protein: CASSLPDPEQYF

D gene: NA
clone size: NA
J gene: TRBJ1-2
V gene: TRBV4-1
CDR3 DNA: TGCGCCAGCAGCCAAGTGGGGGGAGACCTCTATGGCTACACCTTC
CDR3 protein: CASSQVGGDLYGYTF

D gene: NA
clone size: NA
J gene: TRBJ1-1
V gene: TRBV14
CDR3 DNA: TGTGCCAGCAGCCGCCTGGGTAAACCCGGGCTCGGGAACACTGAAGCTTTCTTT
CDR3 protein: CASSRLGKPGLGNTEAFF

D gene: TRBD1
clone size: NA
J gene: TRBJ1-5
V gene: TRBV7-9
CDR3 DNA: TGTGCCAGCAGCCCCGCGACAGGGGTCAATCAGCCCCAGCATTTT
CDR3 protein: CASSPATGVNQPQHF

D gene: NA
clone size: NA
J gene: TRBJ2-7
V gene: TRBV6-6
CDR3 DNA: TGTGCCAGCAGTTACTCGGGTGAACACTACGAGCAGTACTTC
CDR3 protein: CASSYSGEHYEQYF

D gene: NA
clone size: NA
J gene: TRBJ2-2
V gene: TRBV4-1
CDR3 DNA: TGCGCCAGCAGCCAAACCCGAACAGGGAACACCGGGGAGCTGTTTTTT
CDR3 protein: CASSQTRTGNTGELFF

D gene: NA
clone size: NA
J gene: TRBJ2-6
V gene: TRBV4-3
CDR3 DNA: TGCGCCAGCAGCCAAGATCATGAGGGCCGACGATACTCTGGGGCCAACGTCCTGACTTTC
CDR3 protein: CASSQDHEGRRYSGANVLTF

D gene: TRBD1
clone size: once
J gene: TRBJ1-2
V gene: TRBV4-3
CDR3 DNA: TGCGCCAGCCGGGGTTTTTCCCAGACAGGGGTGGAATATGGCTACACCTTC
CDR3 protein: CASRGFSQTGVEYGYTF

D gene: TRBD2
clone size: once
J gene: TRBJ2-4
V gene: TRBV6-5
CDR3 DNA: TGTGCCAGCAGGCGGGGGGTCCCGGGAGACATTCAGTACTTC
CDR3 protein: CASRRGVPGDIQYF

D gene: NA
clone size: NA
J gene: TRBJ2-7
V gene: TRBV4-1
CDR3 DNA: TGCGCCAGCAGCCAAGTACATGGGGTCCGCGAGCAGTACTTC
CDR3 protein: CASSQVHGVREQYF

D gene: TRBD2
clone size: NA
J gene: TRBJ2-3
V gene: TRBV7-3
CDR3 DNA: TGTGCCAGCAGCTTGACTAGCGTCACGGGAGATACGCAGTATTTT
CDR3 protein: CASSLTSVTGDTQYF

D gene: TRBD1
clone size: NA
J gene: TRBJ2-2
V gene: TRBV29-1
CDR3 DNA: TGCAGCGTACAGGGGGCCGCCGGGGAGCTGTTTTTT
CDR3 protein: CSVQGAAGELFF

D gene: TRBD1
clone size: NA
J gene: TRBJ1-2
V gene: TRBV28
CDR3 DNA: TGTGCCAGCAGTTTACCTACAGGGGGGGATGGCTACACCTTC
CDR3 protein: CASSLPTGGDGYTF

D gene: NA
clone size: NA
J gene: TRBJ1-1
V gene: TRBV6-5
CDR3 DNA: TGTGCCAGCAGTTACAGGACACAGAACACTGAAGCTTTCTTT
CDR3 protein: CASSYRTQNTEAFF

D gene: NA
clone size: NA
J gene: TRBJ1-2
V gene: TRBV7-2
CDR3 DNA: TGTGCCAGCGACCTCGACTTACCTGGATATGGCTACACCTTC
CDR3 protein: CASDLDLPGYGYTF

D gene: NA
clone size: NA
J gene: TRBJ2-1
V gene: TRBV7-3
CDR3 DNA: TGTGCCAGCAGCTTATATGCCTTAAATGAGCAGTTCTTC
CDR3 protein: CASSLYALNEQFF

D gene: NA
clone size: NA
J gene: TRBJ2-3
V gene: TRBV5-4
CDR3 DNA: TGTGCCAGCAGCATGAGCGGTGCGGGGGATACGCAGTATTTT
CDR3 protein: CASSMSGAGDTQYF

D gene: NA
clone size: NA
J gene: TRBJ1-2
V gene: TRBV7-9
CDR3 DNA: TGTGCCAGCAGCCCGCCCGGGGAGGTCGTAGTCTATGGCTACACCTTC
CDR3 protein: CASSPPGEVVVYGYTF

D gene: NA
clone size: NA
J gene: TRBJ1-4
V gene: TRBV27
CDR3 DNA: TGTGCCAGCAGCCCCGCTGGGCCTGCAACTAATGAAAAACTGTTTTTT
CDR3 protein: CASSPAGPATNEKLFF

D gene: NA
clone size: NA
J gene: TRBJ2-1
V gene: TRBV9
CDR3 DNA: TGTGCCAGCAGCCCTCACAATGAGCAGTTCTTC
CDR3 protein: CASSPHNEQFF

D gene: NA
clone size: NA
J gene: TRBJ2-7
V gene: TRBV7-2
CDR3 DNA: TGTGCCAGCAGCCCTCGAGATAGCGGTACCTACGAGCAGTACTTC
CDR3 protein: CASSPRDSGTYEQYF

D gene: NA
clone size: NA
J gene: TRBJ2-1
V gene: TRBV11-2
CDR3 DNA: TGTGCCAGCAGCTTAGTAAGGGGCGGTGGTTCCTACAATGAGCAGTTCTTC
CDR3 protein: CASSLVRGGGSYNEQFF

D gene: NA
clone size: NA
J gene: TRBJ2-7
V gene: TRBV6-1
CDR3 DNA: TGTGCCAGCAGACCCCGGGACTCAGCCTACGAGCAGTACTTC
CDR3 protein: CASRPRDSAYEQYF

D gene: NA
clone size: NA
J gene: TRBJ1-2
V gene: TRBV28
CDR3 DNA: TGTGCCAGCAGAACCGACAGATCTCTCTATGGCTACACCTTC
CDR3 protein: CASRTDRSLYGYTF

D gene: TRBD1
clone size: once
J gene: TRBJ2-2
V gene: TRBV6-1
CDR3 DNA: TGTGCCAGCCTGTATGGACAGGGGACGACCGGGGAGCTGTTTTTT
CDR3 protein: CASLYGQGTTGELFF

D gene: TRBD1
clone size: NA
J gene: TRBJ1-1
V gene: TRBV15
CDR3 DNA: TGTGCCACCAGCGAACCTCCCGTTTTGACAGGGATGAACACTGAAGCTTTCTTT
CDR3 protein: CATSEPPVLTGMNTEAFF

D gene: TRBD2
clone size: few
J gene: TRBJ2-1
V gene: TRBV30
CDR3 DNA: TGTGCCTGGTCTTCTAGCGGGGGTTTCACTGAGCAGTTCTTC
CDR3 protein: CAWSSSGGFTEQFF